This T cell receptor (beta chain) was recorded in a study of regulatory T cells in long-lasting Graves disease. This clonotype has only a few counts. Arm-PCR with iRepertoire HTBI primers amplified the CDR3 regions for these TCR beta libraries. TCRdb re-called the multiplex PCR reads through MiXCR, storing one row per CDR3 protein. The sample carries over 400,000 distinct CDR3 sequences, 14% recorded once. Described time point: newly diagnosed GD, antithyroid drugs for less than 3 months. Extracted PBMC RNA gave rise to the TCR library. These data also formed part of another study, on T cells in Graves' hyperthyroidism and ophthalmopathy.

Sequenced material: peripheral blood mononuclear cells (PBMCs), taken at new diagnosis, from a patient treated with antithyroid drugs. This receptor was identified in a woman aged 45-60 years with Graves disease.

CDR3 in DNA: TGTGCCAGCAGCACCCGACGAAGTTCGAGGTCCTACGAGCAGTACTTC. Its protein product is CASSTRRSSRSYEQYF. The gene calls are TRBV14 and TRBJ2-7; no definite D call. This CDR3 is built from 16 residues. Germline CDR1 SGHDN, CDR2 FVKESK. V lost 5 bases and J lost 1, with 18 bases in between.